Listed below are T cell receptor beta chains from one sample, sequenced in a study of CD8+CD57+ T cells in acquired aplastic anemia. Each CDR3 protein gets one entry after TCRdb re-called the reads with MiXCR. This sample has hundreds of thousands of distinct CDR3 sequences; around 49% occur once, and the top ten carry 15% to 20%. Sequenced input: sorted CD4+, CD8+, or CD8+CD57+ T cells (not recorded which) from PBMCs. These receptors all come from a human donor with aplastic anemia. Each CDR3 is given with its conserved first and last residue. The D gene is left open where the match is weak. Some rows mark clone size as missing; the rest say once, few, many or name a class of expanded clone.

v_call	d_call	clone_size	j_call	cdr3_aa	cdr3_nt
TRBV19	TRBD1	many	TRBJ1-2	CASSGGTGALRYGYTF	TGTGCCAGTAGTGGGGGGACAGGGGCACTTCGCTATGGCTACACCTTC
TRBV7-2	-	many	TRBJ2-7	CASSRSPPSAYEQYF	TGTGCCAGCAGCCGATCCCCCCCCTCTGCCTACGAGCAGTACTTC
TRBV24-1	-	many	TRBJ2-3	CATSDPQGPHGTDTQYF	TGTGCCACCAGTGATCCCCAGGGCCCTCATGGCACAGATACGCAGTATTTT
TRBV2	-	once	TRBJ2-7	CASGGGGQGAHEQYF	TGTGCCAGCGGAGGGGGGGGGCAGGGGGCCCACGAGCAGTACTTC
TRBV12-3/TRBV12-4	-	many	TRBJ1-5	CASSLGQGQPQHF	TGTGCCAGCAGTTTAGGTCAGGGTCAGCCCCAGCATTTT
TRBV5-1	TRBD1	many	TRBJ1-4	CASSLNRGPNEKLFF	TGCGCCAGCAGCCTGAACAGGGGGCCTAATGAAAAACTGTTTTTT
TRBV20-1	TRBD1	few	TRBJ2-3	CSASQGASYNEQYF	TGCAGTGCTTCACAGGGGGCTTCCTACAATGAGCAGTATTTT
TRBV2	-	many	TRBJ1-3	CASQGTSGNTIYF	TGTGCCAGTCAGGGGACCTCTGGAAACACCATATATTTT
TRBV25-1	TRBD1	-	TRBJ1-1	CASSASKTRGRTEAFF	TGTGCCAGCAGTGCTAGTAAGACCAGGGGGCGAACTGAAGCTTTCTTT
TRBV20-1	-	-	TRBJ2-2	CSASRTVGGGELFF	TGCAGTGCCTCGCGGACGGTGGGGGGCGGGGAGCTGTTTTTT
TRBV25-1	-	once	TRBJ2-5	CASSSTGRGETQYF	TGTGCCAGCAGTAGTACGGGGAGAGGGGAGACCCAGTACTTC
TRBV2	-	-	TRBJ1-4	CASREEAEEKLFF	TGTGCCAGCAGGGAGGAGGCAGAAGAAAAACTGTTTTTT
TRBV20-1	-	-	TRBJ2-5	CSAALSGMETQYF	TGCAGTGCAGCGTTGTCGGGGATGGAGACCCAGTACTTC
TRBV19	-	few	TRBJ2-2	CASSQQGGDTGELFF	TGTGCCAGTAGTCAACAGGGGGGGGACACCGGGGAGCTGTTTTTT
TRBV7-3	-	many	TRBJ1-6	CASSSHPRGLNSPLHF	TGTGCCAGCAGCTCCCACCCCCGGGGCCTAAATTCACCCCTCCACTTT
TRBV2	-	-	TRBJ2-7	CASSQQPYEQYF	TGTGCCAGCAGTCAACAGCCCTACGAGCAGTACTTC
TRBV2	TRBD1	-	TRBJ1-5	CASKVGQGAGQPQHF	TGTGCCAGCAAAGTTGGACAGGGGGCCGGTCAGCCCCAGCATTTT
TRBV20-1	TRBD2	-	TRBJ2-5	CSARTSGGAGETQYF	TGCAGTGCCCGGACGAGCGGGGGGGCCGGGGAGACCCAGTACTTC
TRBV25-1	-	-	TRBJ2-1	CASSTYGADSYNEQFF	TGTGCCAGCAGTACCTACGGGGCAGACTCCTACAATGAGCAGTTCTTC